This T cell receptor beta chain was recovered during a study of blood T cell repertoires in COVID-19. The wider study: Samples of COVID-19 (acute and convalescent) were obtained from the United States, Italy and Spain. The analysed material was cDNA or gDNA that came from T cells, B-cell-depleted T cells, or PBMCs.

In the authors' workflow: It was from reference gene primer amplification that nucleated cell counts were estimated. The repertoire was sequenced with immunoSEQ multiplex PCR; TCRdb's copy has only in-frame clones and lacks some. The DNA gave D and trimming, while V, J and clone size come from that table. The table has about 74,000 clones, roughly 87% seen once. The clonotype was recovered from a woman aged 45-65 years in a cohort sampled during active COVID-19. The sequencing input was peripheral blood.

The CDR3, as DNA: TGTGCCAGCAGCGCGCGGGACAGGGGTGGCTATGGCTACACCTTC. Translating it yields CASSARDRGGYGYTF. The V call is TRBV9, the J call TRBJ1-2, with 10 bases identical to TRBD1. In germline, CDR1 is SGDLS, CDR2 YYNGEE. CDR3 size: 15 residues. V lost 3 bases and J lost 4; bases outside the gene matches: 6.